One sample yielded the 21 T cell receptor beta chains listed below, sequenced in a study of control samples from healthy donors and cancer patients. This table comes from immunoSEQ multiplex PCR, and its TCRdb copy is limited to in-frame clones, with some not included. Of some 200,000 clones in the sample, 75% to 95% are singletons; the top ten hold less than 1.6%. Sequencing was done on a sample of blood. The receptors derive from a woman in her 30s in good health.

The J gene is TRBJ2-4, the V gene TRBV7-8; 8 nucleotides agree with TRBD2. Trimming took 0 bases from V and 9 from J; bases not matched to a gene: 10. This CDR3 is built from 16 residues. The germline CDR1 and CDR2 sequences are SGHVS and FQNEAQ. For the CDR3, the DNA is TGTGCCAGCAGCTTAGCGCTAGCGGGTGCCCAGAGCATTCAGTACTTC. Its translation is CASSLALAGAQSIQYF.

The chain uses TRBV7-9 and TRBJ1-4; maybe TRBD1 (5 bases). Between the trimmed V and J ends, which lost 5 bases and 2 bases, there was a span of 15 bases. The CDR3 covers 16 residues. Germline V gives CDR1 SEHNR, CDR2 FQNEAQ (reference sequence). The CDR3 loop reads CASSPRGGETNEKLFF. In DNA, the CDR3 is TGTGCCAGCAGCCCAAGGGGAGGAGAGACTAATGAAAAACTGTTTTTT. The complete variable domain, with remaining parts taken from reference TRBV7-9 and TRBJ1-4, reads DTGVSQNPRHKITKRGQNVTFRCDPISEHNRLYWYRQTLGQGPEFLTYFQNEAQLEKSRLLSDRFSAERPKGSFSTLEIQRTEQGDSAMYLCASSPRGGETNEKLFFGSGTQLSVL.

The rearrangement uses TRBV7-6 and TRBJ2-7; 9 nucleotides line up with TRBD1. With V trimmed by 4 bases and J by 4 bases, 5 bases remained unmatched. There are 14 residues in the CDR3. Germline CDR1 SGHVS, CDR2 FNYEAQ. The CDR3 DNA reads TGTGCCAGCAGCTCCGGGACAGGGAAATACGAGCAGTACTTC. Protein: CASSSGTGKYEQYF.

The V and J genes are TRBV4-3 and TRBJ2-2, with no clear D. Per germline, CDR1 LGHNA and CDR2 YSLEER. This CDR3 region has 16 residues. V shed 0 bases and J shed 5 bases, with 13 bases lying between them. CDR3 in DNA: TGCGCCAGCAGCCAAGAACAGACCCTGGGGACCGGGGAGCTGTTTTTT. Protein: CASSQEQTLGTGELFF.

The genes are TRBV19 and TRBJ1-5; D is uncertain. Trimming removed 3 bases from V and 0 bases from J, with 9 bases in between. The germline gives CDR1 LNHDA, CDR2 SQIVND (reference sequence). This CDR3 spans 15 amino acids. The CDR3: CASSISGYSNQPQHF. CDR3 DNA: TGTGCCAGTAGTATTTCGGGGTATAGCAATCAGCCCCAGCATTTT.

The genes are TRBV6-4 and TRBJ2-3; TRBD2 agrees at 10 bases. V trimming: 3 bases; J trimming: 5 bases; junction bases outside the gene matches: 2. CDR1 and CDR2 from the germline V gene are MRHNA and SNTAGT. The CDR3 extends over 14 amino acids. This chain's CDR3 is CASSEASGGDTQYF. CDR3 nucleotides: TGTGCCAGCAGTGAGGCTAGCGGGGGAGATACGCAGTATTTT.

This rearrangement joins TRBV2 to TRBJ2-7; 8 bases fit TRBD2. The CDR3 has 14 amino acids. The germline gives CDR1 SNHLY, CDR2 FYNNEI. Losses at the gene ends were 4 bases for V and 1 base for J; bases not matched to a gene: 3. The CDR3 spells CASSGLAGSYEQYF. Here the CDR3 DNA reads TGTGCCAGCAGTGGGTTAGCGGGGTCCTACGAGCAGTACTTC.

The rearrangement uses TRBV30 and TRBJ1-2, with 10 bases identical to TRBD1. Trimming took 1 base from V and 4 from J; bases not matched to a gene: 3. There are 14 residues in the CDR3. Germline V gives CDR1 GTSNPN, CDR2 SVGIG (reference sequence). Here the CDR3 DNA reads TGTGCCTGGAGTGGGGACAGGGGAAGCTATGGCTACACCTTC. Residues: CAWSGDRGSYGYTF.

CDR3 sequence: CASSLAAGGHYEQYF. CDR3 coding DNA: TGCGCCAGCAGCTTGGCAGCGGGGGGGCACTACGAGCAGTACTTC. The rearrangement uses TRBV5-1 and TRBJ2-7, with 10 bases identical to TRBD2. This CDR3 contains 15 residues. Trimming at V came to 0 bases and at J to 3 bases, leaving 3 bases not matched to a gene. Per the germline V gene, CDR1 is SGHRS and CDR2 is YFSETQ.

In the case of this clone: The sample holds other DNA sequences that translate to the same CDR3. The CDR3 DNA reads TGTGCCAGCAGTACCGGGACCGGCTATGAAAAACTGTTTTTT. This codes for CASSTGTGYEKLFF. The J gene is TRBJ1-4, the V gene TRBV11-2; D might be TRBD1 (5 bases). The CDR3 runs to 14 residues. The germline V and J ends were trimmed by 6 bases and 6 bases, with 14 bases remaining between them. Germline V CDR1 and CDR2: SGHAT, FQNNGV. Looking up the rest from reference TRBV11-2 and TRBJ1-4 gives the full variable domain: EAGVAQSPRYKIIEKRQSVAFWCNPISGHATLYWYQQILGQGPKLLIQFQNNGVVDDSQLPKDRFSAERLKGVDSTLKIQPAKLEDSAVYLCASSTGTGYEKLFFGSGTQLSVL.

V usage is TRBV18 and J usage is TRBJ1-1, with unresolved D. Germline V CDR1 and CDR2: KGHSH, LQKENI. The CDR3 has 13 residues. V lost 6 bases, J lost 0 bases, and 8 bases lay in between. The CDR3, as DNA: TGTGCCAGCTCTCCGATTATGAACACTGAAGCTTTCTTT. Its translation: CASSPIMNTEAFF.

This clone was recorded once. The chain combines TRBV10-3 with TRBJ1-3, with TRBD1 matching over 10 bases. V trimming: 10 bases; J trimming: 4 bases; junction bases outside the gene matches: 4. The CDR3 length is 13 residues. Per germline, CDR1 ENHRY and CDR2 SYGVKD. The CDR3 protein is CATGTGEGNTIYF. CDR3 sequence (DNA): TGTGCCACCGGGACAGGGGAGGGAAACACCATATATTTT.

The chain employs TRBV27 and TRBJ1-2; 8 positions match TRBD1. This CDR3 has 13 residues. From germline, CDR1 is MNHEY and CDR2 SMNVEV (reference sequence). Trimming at V came to 3 bases and at J to 8 bases, leaving 5 bases not matched to a gene. The CDR3 loop reads CASSFRDRRGYTF. In DNA, the CDR3 is TGTGCCAGCAGTTTTCGGGACAGGAGGGGCTACACCTTC.

The genes are TRBV6-2 or TRBV6-3 and TRBJ2-7, with TRBD1 identical over 12 bases. Germline loops: CDR1 MNHEY, CDR2 SVGEGT. This CDR3 has 14 amino acids. The V and J ends lost 2 bases and 7 bases, in that order; junction bases with no gene match: 3. The chain's CDR3 is CASSYRDRGLEQYF. The CDR3 DNA reads as TGTGCCAGCAGTTACCGGGACAGGGGGCTGGAGCAGTACTTC.

The rearrangement uses TRBV10-1 and TRBJ2-7; D is perhaps TRBD2 (6 bases). This CDR3 has 14 residues. Germline V gene sequence: CDR1 WNHNN, CDR2 SYGVQD (reference sequence). V gave up 6 bases and J gave up 0 bases, with 12 bases separating them. The CDR3 here is CASRDLANSYEQYF. The DNA for the CDR3 is TGCGCCAGCAGGGACCTAGCGAACTCCTACGAGCAGTACTTC.

There are a few counts of this clone. The rearrangement links TRBV7-8 to TRBJ2-7; D may be TRBD1 (6 bases). The V and J ends lost 1 base and 6 bases respectively, with 7 bases between them. Germline assignment: CDR1 SGHVS and CDR2 FQNEAQ. CDR3 length: 12 amino acids. Here the CDR3 DNA reads TGTGCCAGCAGCTTAGGAGGGGGCGAGCAGTACTTC. This gives the protein CASSLGGGEQYF.

This chain connects TRBV11-2 to TRBJ2-7; 8 bases are shared with TRBD1. Germline V gives CDR1 SGHAT, CDR2 FQNNGV. Losses at the gene ends were 0 bases for V and 2 bases for J; bases not matched to a gene: 3. The CDR3 is made up of 15 amino acids. The CDR3 reads CASSLDRDRTYEQYF. The CDR3 DNA reads as TGTGCCAGCAGCTTAGACCGGGACAGGACCTACGAGCAGTACTTC.

The chain joins TRBV23-1 to TRBJ2-7, with 10 nucleotides matching TRBD2. TRBV23-1 is sorted into the ORF group, with uncertain function. The length of the CDR3 is 15 residues. V dropped 4 bases and J dropped 5; count of bases not matched to a gene: 8. The DNA for the CDR3 is TGCGCCAGCAGTCTTCCGGCTAGCGGGAGCCACGAGCAGTACTTC. Encoded protein: CASSLPASGSHEQYF.

CDR3 residues: CASSFGQGGTGELFF. CDR3 nucleotides: TGTGCCAGCAGCTTTGGACAGGGTGGCACCGGGGAGCTGTTTTTT. The chain recombines TRBV9 with TRBJ2-2; 8 bases align to TRBD1. CDR1 is SGDLS, CDR2 YYNGEE, per germline. J was trimmed by 4 bases and V by 4 bases; bases with no gene match: 6. The CDR3 length is 15 residues.

The V call is TRBV5-5, the J call TRBJ2-3, with 8 positions matching TRBD2. The CDR3 has 15 amino acids. Trimming at V came to 1 base and at J to 3 bases, leaving 4 bases not matched to a gene. Germline V gives CDR1 SGHKS, CDR2 YYEKEE (reference sequence). The CDR3, as DNA: TGTGCCAGCAGCTTGCAGCGGGAGATAACAGATACGCAGTATTTT. This sequence encodes CASSLQREITDTQYF.

This clone is medium-sized within its sample. The chain is built from TRBV19 and TRBJ2-2, with 7 bases that match TRBD2. The CDR3 sequence is 15 residues long. J lost 5 bases, V lost 3 bases, and 6 bases had no gene match. Germline lookup yields CDR1 LNHDA and CDR2 SQIVND (reference sequence). CDR3 nucleotide sequence: TGTGCCAGTAGTATCCGGGATAGCGGGACCGGGGAGCTGTTTTTT. Translation gives CASSIRDSGTGELFF. Full variable domain (remainder filled in from reference TRBV19 and TRBJ2-2): DGGITQSPKYLFRKEGQNVTLSCEQNLNHDAMYWYRQDPGQGLRLIYYSQIVNDFQKGDIAEGYSVSREKKESFPLTVTSAQKNPTAFYLCASSIRDSGTGELFFGEGSRLTVL.